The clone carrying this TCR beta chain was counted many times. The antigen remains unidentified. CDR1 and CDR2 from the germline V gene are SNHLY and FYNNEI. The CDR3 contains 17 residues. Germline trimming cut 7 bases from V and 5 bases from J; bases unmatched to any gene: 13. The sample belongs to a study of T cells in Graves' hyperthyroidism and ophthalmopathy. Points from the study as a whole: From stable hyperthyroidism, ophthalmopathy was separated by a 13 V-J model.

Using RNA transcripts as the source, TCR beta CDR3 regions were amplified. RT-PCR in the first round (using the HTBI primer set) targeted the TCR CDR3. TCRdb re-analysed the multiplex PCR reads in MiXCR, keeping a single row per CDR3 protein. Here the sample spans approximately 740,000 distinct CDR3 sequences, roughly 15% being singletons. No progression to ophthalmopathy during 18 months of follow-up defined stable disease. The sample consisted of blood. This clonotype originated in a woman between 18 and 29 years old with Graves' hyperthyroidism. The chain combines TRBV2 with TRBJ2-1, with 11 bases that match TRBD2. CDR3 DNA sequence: TGTGCCAGCATTCCAAGTTTTTTAGCGGGAGGGGACAATGAGCAGTTCTTC. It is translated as CASIPSFLAGGDNEQFF.